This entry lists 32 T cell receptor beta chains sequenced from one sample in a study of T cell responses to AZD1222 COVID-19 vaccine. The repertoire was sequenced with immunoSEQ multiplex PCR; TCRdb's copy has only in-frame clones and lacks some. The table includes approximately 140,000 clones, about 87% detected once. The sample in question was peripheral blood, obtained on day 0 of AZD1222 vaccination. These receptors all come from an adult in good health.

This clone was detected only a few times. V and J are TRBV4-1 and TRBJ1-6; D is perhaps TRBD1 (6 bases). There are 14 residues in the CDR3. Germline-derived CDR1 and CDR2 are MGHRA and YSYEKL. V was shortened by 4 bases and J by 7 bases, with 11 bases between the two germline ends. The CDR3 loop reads CASSLRRGNSPLHF. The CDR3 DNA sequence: TGCGCCAGCAGCCTTAGAAGGGGGAATTCACCCCTCCACTTT.

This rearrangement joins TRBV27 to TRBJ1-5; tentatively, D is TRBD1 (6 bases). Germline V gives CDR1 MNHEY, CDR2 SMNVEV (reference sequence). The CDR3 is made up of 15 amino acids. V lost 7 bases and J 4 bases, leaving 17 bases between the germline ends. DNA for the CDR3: TGTGCCAGCAAGCTCGACAGGTCCGAAAATCAGCCCCAGCATTTT. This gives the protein CASKLDRSENQPQHF.

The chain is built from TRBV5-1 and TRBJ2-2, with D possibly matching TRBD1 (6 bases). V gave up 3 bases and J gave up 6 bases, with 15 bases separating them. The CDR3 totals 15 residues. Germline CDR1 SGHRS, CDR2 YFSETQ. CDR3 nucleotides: TGCGCCAGCAGCTGGGAACAGGGTTGGGCCGGGGAGCTGTTTTTT. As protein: CASSWEQGWAGELFF.

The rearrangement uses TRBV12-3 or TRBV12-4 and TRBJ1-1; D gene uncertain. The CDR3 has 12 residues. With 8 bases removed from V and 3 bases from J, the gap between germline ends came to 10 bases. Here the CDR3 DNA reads TGTGCCAGCGCTCGACTAGACACTGAAGCTTTCTTT. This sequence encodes CASARLDTEAFF.

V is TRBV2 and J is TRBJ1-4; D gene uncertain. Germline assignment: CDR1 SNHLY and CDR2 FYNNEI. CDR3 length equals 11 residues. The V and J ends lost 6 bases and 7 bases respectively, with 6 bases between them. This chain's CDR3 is CASRGFEKLFF. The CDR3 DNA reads TGTGCCAGCAGGGGATTTGAAAAACTGTTTTTT.

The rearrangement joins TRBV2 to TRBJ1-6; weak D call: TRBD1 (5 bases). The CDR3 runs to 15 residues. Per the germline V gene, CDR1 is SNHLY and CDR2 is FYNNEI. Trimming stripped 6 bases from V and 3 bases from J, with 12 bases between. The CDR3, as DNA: TGTGCCAGCAGGTGGGACGGGGGCTATAATTCACCCCTCCACTTT. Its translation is CASRWDGGYNSPLHF.

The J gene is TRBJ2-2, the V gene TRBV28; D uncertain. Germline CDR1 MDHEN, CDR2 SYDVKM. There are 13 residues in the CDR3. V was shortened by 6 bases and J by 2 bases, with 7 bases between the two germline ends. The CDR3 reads CASSPFNTGELFF. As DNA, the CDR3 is TGTGCCAGCAGCCCTTTTAACACCGGGGAGCTGTTTTTT.

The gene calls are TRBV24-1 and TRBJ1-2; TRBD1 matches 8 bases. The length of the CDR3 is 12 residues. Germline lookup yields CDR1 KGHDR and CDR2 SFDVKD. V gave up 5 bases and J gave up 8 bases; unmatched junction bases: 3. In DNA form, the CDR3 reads TGTGCCACCAGTGGAGGACAGGGAGGCTACACCTTC. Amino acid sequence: CATSGGQGGYTF.

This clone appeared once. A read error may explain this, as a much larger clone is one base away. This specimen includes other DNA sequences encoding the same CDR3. The CDR3 sequence: CASSIDSETQYF. Here the CDR3 DNA reads TGTGCCAGTAGTATAGATTCGGAGACCCAGTACTTC. The genes are TRBV19 and TRBJ2-5, with D unresolved. The CDR3 loop spans 12 amino acids. Deletions cut 0 bases from V and 5 bases from J, with 4 bases between. CDR1 and CDR2 (germline): LNHDA, SQIVND (reference sequence).

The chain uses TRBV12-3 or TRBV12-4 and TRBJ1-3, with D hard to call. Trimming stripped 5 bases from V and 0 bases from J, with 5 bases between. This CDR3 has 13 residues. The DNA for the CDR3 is TGTGCCAGCAGTCGGGCCTCTGGAAACACCATATATTTT. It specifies CASSRASGNTIYF.

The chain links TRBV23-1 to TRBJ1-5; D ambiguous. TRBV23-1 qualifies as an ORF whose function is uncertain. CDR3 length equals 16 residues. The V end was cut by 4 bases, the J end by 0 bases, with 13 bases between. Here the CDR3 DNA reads TGCGCCAGCAGTCCTTTGAGGGCAGATAGCAATCAGCCCCAGCATTTT. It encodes CASSPLRADSNQPQHF.

CDR3 DNA: TGTGCCAGCAGCCTCGGGACAGTTGCAACTAATGAAAAACTGTTTTTT. Amino acids: CASSLGTVATNEKLFF. The V gene is TRBV7-9, the J gene TRBJ1-4; 7 bases map to TRBD1. Germline assignment: CDR1 SEHNR and CDR2 FQNEAQ (reference sequence). The CDR3 spans 16 residues. V was clipped by 5 bases and J by 0 bases; unmatched bases: 6.

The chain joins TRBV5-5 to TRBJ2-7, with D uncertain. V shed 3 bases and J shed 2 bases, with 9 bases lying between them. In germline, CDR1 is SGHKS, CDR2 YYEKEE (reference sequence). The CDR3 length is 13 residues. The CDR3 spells CASSYGRAYEQYF. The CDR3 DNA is TGTGCCAGCAGCTACGGACGGGCCTACGAGCAGTACTTC.

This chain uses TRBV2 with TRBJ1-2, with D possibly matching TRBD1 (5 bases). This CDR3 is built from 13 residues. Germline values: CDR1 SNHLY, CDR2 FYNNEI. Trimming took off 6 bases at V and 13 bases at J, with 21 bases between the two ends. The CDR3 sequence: CASRFSGREASTF. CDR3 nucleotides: TGTGCCAGCAGGTTTTCGGGCAGGGAGGCCTCCACCTTC.

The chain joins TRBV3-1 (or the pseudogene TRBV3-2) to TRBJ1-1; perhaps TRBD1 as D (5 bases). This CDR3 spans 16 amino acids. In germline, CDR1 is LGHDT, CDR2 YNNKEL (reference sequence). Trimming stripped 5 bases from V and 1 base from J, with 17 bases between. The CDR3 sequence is CASSVKLGTGNTEAFF. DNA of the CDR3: TGTGCCAGCAGCGTTAAATTAGGGACGGGGAACACTGAAGCTTTCTTT.

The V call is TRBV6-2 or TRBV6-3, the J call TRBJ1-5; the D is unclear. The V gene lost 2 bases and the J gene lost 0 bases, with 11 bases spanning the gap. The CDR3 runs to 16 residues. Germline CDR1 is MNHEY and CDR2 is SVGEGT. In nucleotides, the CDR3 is TGTGCCAGCAGTTACCGCAAGAGGTATAGCAATCAGCCCCAGCATTTT. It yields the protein CASSYRKRYSNQPQHF.

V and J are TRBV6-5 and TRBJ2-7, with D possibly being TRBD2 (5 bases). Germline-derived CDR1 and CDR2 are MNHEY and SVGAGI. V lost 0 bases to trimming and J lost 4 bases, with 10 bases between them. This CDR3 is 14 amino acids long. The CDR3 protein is CASSYSMRVYEQYF. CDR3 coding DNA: TGTGCCAGCAGTTACTCGATGCGGGTATACGAGCAGTACTTC.

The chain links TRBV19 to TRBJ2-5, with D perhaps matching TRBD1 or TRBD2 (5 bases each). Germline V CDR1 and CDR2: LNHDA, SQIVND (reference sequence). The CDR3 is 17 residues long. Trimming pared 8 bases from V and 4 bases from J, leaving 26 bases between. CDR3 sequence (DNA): TGTGCCAGTGGACCTGGGACCATGGGACCGAAGGGAGAGACCCAGTACTTC. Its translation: CASGPGTMGPKGETQYF. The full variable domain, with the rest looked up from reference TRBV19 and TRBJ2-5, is DGGITQSPKYLFRKEGQNVTLSCEQNLNHDAMYWYRQDPGQGLRLIYYSQIVNDFQKGDIAEGYSVSREKKESFPLTVTSAQKNPTAFYLCASGPGTMGPKGETQYFGPGTRLLVL.

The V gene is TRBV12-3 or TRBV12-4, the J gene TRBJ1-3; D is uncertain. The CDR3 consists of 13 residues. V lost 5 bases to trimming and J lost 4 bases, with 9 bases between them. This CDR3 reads CASSPDIGNTIYF. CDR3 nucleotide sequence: TGTGCCAGCAGTCCAGACATCGGAAACACCATATATTTT.

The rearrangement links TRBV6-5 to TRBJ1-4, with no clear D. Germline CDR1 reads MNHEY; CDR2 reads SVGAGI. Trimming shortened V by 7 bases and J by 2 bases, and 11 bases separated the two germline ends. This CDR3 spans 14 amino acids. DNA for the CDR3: TGTGCCAGCAAATATCGGCAGACTAATGAAAAACTGTTTTTT. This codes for CASKYRQTNEKLFF.

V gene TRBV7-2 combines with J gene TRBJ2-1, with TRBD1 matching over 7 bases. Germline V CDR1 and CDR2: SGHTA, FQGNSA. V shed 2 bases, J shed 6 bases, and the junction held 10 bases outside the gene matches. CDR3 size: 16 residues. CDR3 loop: CASSLRIGTEFNEQFF. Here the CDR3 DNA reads TGTGCCAGCAGCTTAAGGATAGGGACAGAATTCAATGAGCAGTTCTTC.

CDR3 loop: CASSYSWRGVTEAFF. CDR3 nucleotides: TGTGCCAGCAGTTACTCGTGGAGGGGGGTCACTGAAGCTTTCTTT. The chain links TRBV6-2 or TRBV6-3 to TRBJ1-1, with a tentative D call TRBD1 (6 bases). Deletions cut 0 bases from V and 4 bases from J, with 12 bases between. Germline CDR1 is MNHEY and CDR2 is SVGEGT. CDR3 size: 15 residues.

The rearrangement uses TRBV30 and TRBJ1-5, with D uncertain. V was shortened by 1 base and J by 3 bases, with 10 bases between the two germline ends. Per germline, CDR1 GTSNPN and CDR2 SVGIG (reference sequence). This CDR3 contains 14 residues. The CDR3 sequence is CAWSASSINQPQHF. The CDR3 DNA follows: TGTGCCTGGAGTGCTTCATCAATCAATCAGCCCCAGCATTTT.

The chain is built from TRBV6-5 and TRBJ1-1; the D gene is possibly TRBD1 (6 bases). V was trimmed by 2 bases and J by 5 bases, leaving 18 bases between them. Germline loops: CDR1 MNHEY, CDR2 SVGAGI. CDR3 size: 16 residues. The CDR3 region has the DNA TGTGCCAGCAGTTACCAAGGGACACTGCTTTTGACTGAAGCTTTCTTT. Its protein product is CASSYQGTLLLTEAFF.

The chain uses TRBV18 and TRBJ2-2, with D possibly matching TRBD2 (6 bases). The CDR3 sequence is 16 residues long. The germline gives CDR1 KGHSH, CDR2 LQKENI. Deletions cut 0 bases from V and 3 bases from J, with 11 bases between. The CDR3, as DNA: TGTGCCAGCTCACCACCGATTAGCGGTTACACCGGGGAGCTGTTTTTT. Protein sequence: CASSPPISGYTGELFF.

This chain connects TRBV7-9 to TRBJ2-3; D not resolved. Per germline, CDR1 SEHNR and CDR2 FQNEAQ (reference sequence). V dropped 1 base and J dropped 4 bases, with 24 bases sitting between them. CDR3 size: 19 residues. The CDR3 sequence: CASSLDFGHAISMADTQYF. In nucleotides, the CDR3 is TGTGCCAGCAGCTTAGACTTCGGCCACGCAATATCGATGGCAGATACGCAGTATTTT.

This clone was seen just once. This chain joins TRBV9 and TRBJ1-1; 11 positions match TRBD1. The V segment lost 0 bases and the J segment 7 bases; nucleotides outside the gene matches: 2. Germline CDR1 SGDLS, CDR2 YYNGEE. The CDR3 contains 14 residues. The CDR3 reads CASSVVGTGGEAFF. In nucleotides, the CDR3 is TGTGCCAGCAGCGTAGTGGGGACAGGGGGTGAAGCTTTCTTT.

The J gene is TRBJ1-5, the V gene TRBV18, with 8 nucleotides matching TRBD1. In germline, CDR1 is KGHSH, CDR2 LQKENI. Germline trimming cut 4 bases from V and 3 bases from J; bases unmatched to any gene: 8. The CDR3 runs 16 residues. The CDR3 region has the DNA TGTGCCAGCTCACGAACGACAGGGGCGGCCAATCAGCCCCAGCATTTT. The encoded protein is CASSRTTGAANQPQHF.

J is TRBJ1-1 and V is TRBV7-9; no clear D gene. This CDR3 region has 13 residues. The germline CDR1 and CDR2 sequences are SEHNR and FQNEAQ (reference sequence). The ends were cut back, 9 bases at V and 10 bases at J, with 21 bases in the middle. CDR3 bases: TGTGCCAGTACCATCGACCCGGCCAAGTTAGCTTTCTTT. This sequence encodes CASTIDPAKLAFF.

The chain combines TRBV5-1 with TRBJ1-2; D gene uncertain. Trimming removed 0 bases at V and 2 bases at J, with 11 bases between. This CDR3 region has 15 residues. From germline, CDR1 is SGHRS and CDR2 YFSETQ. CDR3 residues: CASSLADTVNYGYTF. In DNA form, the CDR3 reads TGCGCCAGCAGCTTGGCAGATACGGTGAACTATGGCTACACCTTC.

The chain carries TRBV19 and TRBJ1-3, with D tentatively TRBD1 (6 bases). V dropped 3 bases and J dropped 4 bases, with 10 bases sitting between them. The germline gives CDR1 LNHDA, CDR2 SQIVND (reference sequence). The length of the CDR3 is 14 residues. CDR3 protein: CASSITGRGNTIYF. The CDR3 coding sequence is TGTGCCAGTAGTATCACAGGGAGGGGAAACACCATATATTTT.

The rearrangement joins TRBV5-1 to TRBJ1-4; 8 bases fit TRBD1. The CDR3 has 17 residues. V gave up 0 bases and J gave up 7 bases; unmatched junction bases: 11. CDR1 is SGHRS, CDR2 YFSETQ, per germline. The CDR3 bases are TGCGCCAGCAGCTTGGGGACAGGGACGGCAGGGACTGAAAAACTGTTTTTT. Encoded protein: CASSLGTGTAGTEKLFF.